The sequence of this T cell receptor (beta chain) was determined in a study of radiotherapy plus CTLA-4 blockade in lung cancer (dated by TCRdb to about 2018). As for the study more broadly: Among the enrolled patients, about 19% had an objective response, and about 30% reached disease control. What the work shows at the level of the full study, not this receptor alone: The strongest predictors of response, as reported, were early dynamic changes in blood T cell clones along with a rise in serum interferon-beta after radiation. After treatment with radiotherapy and ipilimumab, TCR clones that originated in tumors expanded in peripheral blood.

The protocol used for the library was the immunoSEQ multiplex PCR assay. Held by TCRdb, this immuneACCESS table contains in-frame sequences only and omits some clones. Under half of the omission traces to an unresolved V gene where checked; the cause of the rest is unknown. In all, the sample holds about 28,000 clones, and 79% of those were seen once. The ten largest clonotypes hold 15% to 20% of the sample. In regard to this clone: This clone's antigen is unknown. No base quality information exists; no much larger clone differs at one position.

In this study, focal radiation therapy paired with CTLA-4 blockade (ipilimumab) was tested in patients who had chemo-refractory metastatic non-small-cell lung cancer. The CDR3 spans 15 residues, from the cysteine through the phenylalanine. The DNA shown is the 45-base CDR3, in frame from base 1. Sequences MGHDK (CDR1) and SYGVNS (CDR2) are obtained from the germline V gene. The V end gives up 1 base and the J end 8 bases, leaving 6 bases in the junction not matched to a gene. Recombination connected TRBV25-1 to TRBJ2-3; 10 bases in between match TRBD2. The source is a human donor with non-small cell lung cancer that progressed on radiotherapy plus ipilimumab. The specimen was peripheral blood, collected from a patient treated with radiotherapy plus ipilimumab. The CDR3 sequence is CASSESAGGPGTQYF. The nucleotide sequence is given as TGTGCCAGCAGTGAATCAGCGGGAGGGCCTGGTACGCAGTATTTT. With all but the CDR3 taken from the reference TRBV25-1 and TRBJ2-3 genes, the full variable domain is: EADIYQTPRYLVIGTGKKITLECSQTMGHDKMYWYQQDPGMELHLIHYSYGVNSTEKGDLSSESTVSRIRTEHFPLTLESARPSHTSQYLCASSESAGGPGTQYFGPGTRLTVL.